These 28 T cell receptor beta chains were sequenced from one sample in a study of shared clonotypes between healthy human individuals. Profiled with immunoSEQ multiplex PCR; TCRdb holds only in-frame clones, not every one. The sample has about 480,000 clones, about three quarters seen once; the top ten hold roughly an eighth. Source material: PBMCs. The receptors were sampled from a woman aged 40 to 50 in good health. Some clones in this sample may be carry-over from other donors' samples.

V is TRBV6-5 and J is TRBJ2-7, with 7 bases identical to TRBD1. The V gene's germline CDR1 is MNHEY and CDR2 SVGAGI. This CDR3 region has 15 residues. J gave up 2 bases and V 5 bases, and 9 bases lay outside the gene matches. The CDR3 sequence is CASSTDRATTYEQYF. CDR3 nucleotide sequence: TGTGCCAGCAGTACCGACAGGGCTACTACCTACGAGCAGTACTTC.

The rearrangement uses TRBV18 and TRBJ1-4; unclear D gene. The germline V and J ends were trimmed by 0 bases and 4 bases, with 12 bases remaining between them. From germline, CDR1 is KGHSH and CDR2 LQKENI. The CDR3 contains 16 residues. The CDR3 is CASSPPRGQVNEKLFF. In DNA, the CDR3 is TGTGCCAGCTCACCACCTCGTGGGCAGGTTAATGAAAAACTGTTTTTT. The full variable domain, its missing parts supplied by reference TRBV18 and TRBJ1-4, is NAGVMQNPRHLVRRRGQEARLRCSPMKGHSHVYWYRQLPEEGLKFMVYLQKENIIDESGMPKERFSAEFPKEGPSILRIQQVVRGDSAAYFCASSPPRGQVNEKLFFGSGTQLSVL.

The genes are TRBV30 and TRBJ2-7; TRBD2 matches 9 bases. The CDR3 consists of 15 residues. Germline CDR1 GTSNPN, CDR2 SVGIG (reference sequence). Unmatched junction bases numbered 9, after V lost 1 base and J lost 5 bases. The CDR3 bases are TGTGCCTGGAGTGCACACAGGACTAGCGAGAACGAGCAGTACTTC. Amino acid sequence: CAWSAHRTSENEQYF.

The CDR3 loop reads CASSRDRETQYF. The CDR3 coding sequence is TGTGCCAGCAGCCGGGACAGAGAGACCCAGTACTTC. V is TRBV2 and J is TRBJ2-5; 7 bases line up with TRBD1. The CDR3 totals 12 residues. Germline-derived CDR1 and CDR2 are SNHLY and FYNNEI. V shed 6 bases and J 4 bases; nucleotides not matched to a gene: 2.

V gene TRBV11-2 combines with J gene TRBJ2-5; a possible D gene is TRBD2 (5 bases). CDR1 is SGHAT, CDR2 FQNNGV, per germline. The CDR3 has 18 amino acids. V gave up 1 base and J gave up 0 bases, with 18 bases separating them. The CDR3 sequence: CASSLGVTLRAYQETQYF. The CDR3 DNA sequence: TGTGCCAGCAGCTTAGGGGTCACCCTGCGGGCGTACCAAGAGACCCAGTACTTC.

The chain combines TRBV28 with TRBJ1-4, with 10 bases that match TRBD1. The CDR3 loop spans 15 amino acids. Losses at the gene ends were 5 bases for V and 8 bases for J; bases not matched to a gene: 8. Germline CDR1 MDHEN, CDR2 SYDVKM. The CDR3 sequence is CASSRPTGGVEKLFF. The CDR3 DNA reads as TGTGCCAGCAGTCGGCCGACAGGGGGCGTAGAAAAACTGTTTTTT.

This chain uses TRBV6-5 with TRBJ1-5; D uncertain. CDR1 and CDR2 (germline): MNHEY, SVGAGI. The CDR3 is 13 amino acids. Trimming took off 0 bases at V and 7 bases at J, with 7 bases between the two ends. The CDR3 DNA reads TGTGCCAGCAGTTACTCTAAATACCAGCCCCAGCATTTT. Protein sequence: CASSYSKYQPQHF.

The V call is TRBV14, the J call TRBJ2-3; D remains unclear. V was trimmed by 1 base and J by 7 bases, leaving 6 bases between them. The CDR3 contains 12 residues. Germline V gene sequence: CDR1 SGHDN, CDR2 FVKESK. Written as DNA, the CDR3 is TGTGCCAGCAGCCAAGTAGGATATACGCAGTATTTT. Amino acid sequence: CASSQVGYTQYF.

There are a few counts of this clone. The genes are TRBV7-9 and TRBJ1-4, with TRBD1 matching over 7 bases. This CDR3 is built from 11 residues. CDR1 and CDR2 from the germline V gene are SEHNR and FQNEAQ (reference sequence). With 3 bases clipped from V and 13 bases from J, the junction kept 2 bases outside the gene matches. CDR3 sequence (DNA): TGTGCCAGCAGCTTGACAGGGTTACTGTTTTTT. The encoded protein is CASSLTGLLFF.

The genes are TRBV29-1 and TRBJ1-2, with TRBD1 matching 11 bases. CDR3 length: 14 residues. Germline-derived CDR1 and CDR2 are SQVTM and ANQGSEA. J was trimmed by 4 bases and V by 8 bases; bases with no gene match: 9. The CDR3 sequence is CSSWTGGGSYGYTF. In nucleotides, the CDR3 is TGCAGCTCGTGGACAGGGGGCGGAAGCTATGGCTACACCTTC.

This clone was counted only a few times. The V and J genes are TRBV6-4 and TRBJ2-5; 8 nucleotides agree with TRBD2. The CDR3 extends over 15 amino acids. Germline V gene sequence: CDR1 MRHNA, CDR2 SNTAGT. With V trimmed by 3 bases and J by 2 bases, 5 bases remained unmatched. The DNA of the CDR3 is TGTGCCAGCAGTGAAACGGGAGGGGGTCAAGAGACCCAGTACTTC. It yields the protein CASSETGGGQETQYF.

V and J are TRBV7-2 and TRBJ1-5; D is possibly TRBD1 (6 bases). V was clipped by 5 bases and J by 3 bases, with 11 bases between them. Germline CDR1 and CDR2: SGHTA and FQGNSA. CDR3 length: 14 residues. The CDR3: CASSLGGPNQPQHF. CDR3 in DNA: TGTGCCAGCAGCCTAGGGGGGCCCAATCAGCCCCAGCATTTT. Drawing the rest from reference TRBV7-2 and TRBJ1-5, the complete variable domain is GAGVSQSPSNKVTEKGKDVELRCDPISGHTALYWYRQSLGQGLEFLIYFQGNSAPDKSGLPSDRFSAERTGGSVSTLTIQRTQQEDSAVYLCASSLGGPNQPQHFGDGTRLSIL.

The chain employs TRBV9 and TRBJ2-2; 7 bases are shared with TRBD2. The V segment lost 3 bases and the J segment 7 bases; nucleotides outside the gene matches: 12. Germline assignment: CDR1 SGDLS and CDR2 YYNGEE. The CDR3 loop spans 16 amino acids. The CDR3 region is CASSASEGGRYGELFF. CDR3 coding DNA: TGTGCCAGCAGCGCTTCTGAGGGAGGGCGCTACGGGGAGCTGTTTTTT.

The chain recombines TRBV19 with TRBJ1-1, with D tentatively TRBD1 (6 bases). CDR1 and CDR2 from the germline V gene are LNHDA and SQIVND (reference sequence). The CDR3 is made up of 15 amino acids. V was cut by 3 bases and J by 4 bases, with 15 bases left in between. Here the CDR3 DNA reads TGTGCCAGTAGTATTTTAAGGGGGGTGGCCACTGAAGCTTTCTTT. This encodes CASSILRGVATEAFF.

This rearrangement joins TRBV27 to TRBJ2-1; 7 bases map to TRBD2. The CDR3 runs to 14 residues. Germline V gives CDR1 MNHEY, CDR2 SMNVEV (reference sequence). With V trimmed by 5 bases and J by 5 bases, 6 bases remained unmatched. In DNA, the CDR3 is TGTGCCAGCAGTGAGGGACTACCAAACAATGAGCAGTTCTTC. It translates to CASSEGLPNNEQFF.

J is TRBJ2-7 and V is TRBV9; 7 bases fit TRBD2. This CDR3 region has 15 residues. The junction had 12 bases not matched to a gene; V was cut back by 4 bases and J by 5 bases. Germline V gives CDR1 SGDLS, CDR2 YYNGEE. The DNA of the CDR3 is TGTGCCAGCAGCCCCGTCGGCGGGAGTGTCCACGAGCAGTACTTC. Amino acid sequence: CASSPVGGSVHEQYF.

The chain carries TRBV27 and TRBJ2-7; 7 bases fit TRBD2. The junction had 14 bases not matched to a gene; V was cut back by 4 bases and J by 2 bases. The V gene's germline CDR1 is MNHEY and CDR2 SMNVEV (reference sequence). This CDR3 has 17 amino acids. The CDR3 DNA is TGTGCCAGCAGTTCTAACCCGGGATGGGGGGGTCCCTACGAGCAGTACTTC. It specifies CASSSNPGWGGPYEQYF.

The rearrangement links TRBV6-6 to TRBJ1-5; D not certain. Germline V gene sequence: CDR1 MNHNY, CDR2 SVGAGI (reference sequence). The CDR3 is 15 amino acids. Trimming cost V 2 bases and J 0 bases, with 8 bases left between them. The DNA for the CDR3 is TGTGCCAGCAGTTACGTCCAGATTAGCAATCAGCCCCAGCATTTT. It translates to CASSYVQISNQPQHF.

This chain joins TRBV27 and TRBJ2-7; the D gene could be TRBD1 or TRBD2 (6 bases each). The germline gives CDR1 MNHEY, CDR2 SMNVEV (reference sequence). V lost 6 bases, J lost 3 bases, and 18 bases lay in between. The CDR3 is 15 residues long. In DNA, the CDR3 is TGTGCCAGCAGCGAGGGGGGTCAGCCATACTACGAGCAGTACTTC. Translated, it gives CASSEGGQPYYEQYF.

The CDR3 protein is CASSLAASGAGELFF. The CDR3 DNA reads TGCGCCAGCAGCTTGGCCGCATCGGGGGCCGGGGAGCTGTTTTTT. This chain connects TRBV5-1 to TRBJ2-2, with D possibly matching TRBD2 (6 bases). The CDR3 loop spans 15 amino acids. Germline V CDR1 and CDR2: SGHRS, YFSETQ. V lost 0 bases and J lost 6, with 12 bases in between.

The rearrangement joins TRBV5-4 to TRBJ1-2; the D gene is possibly TRBD1 (5 bases). Germline V gene sequence: CDR1 SGHNT, CDR2 YYREEE (reference sequence). This CDR3 has 15 residues. V was cut by 1 base and J by 1 base, with 11 bases left in between. The CDR3 is CASSLLLRGNYGYTF. CDR3 coding DNA: TGTGCCAGCAGCTTGCTACTTAGGGGTAACTATGGCTACACCTTC.

The count of this clone is one. The chain uses TRBV19 and TRBJ1-1; the match to TRBD1 covers 8 bases. V lost 5 bases to trimming and J lost 11 bases; unmatched junction nucleotides: 10. CDR1 and CDR2 from the germline V gene are LNHDA and SQIVND (reference sequence). The CDR3 is 13 residues long. DNA of the CDR3: TGTGCCAGTAGTGCCTCCAGGGGGCTTAGGGCTTTCTTT. It codes for CASSASRGLRAFF.

V is TRBV5-4 and J is TRBJ1-4, with TRBD1 identical over 8 bases. The J segment lost 8 bases and the V segment lost 2 bases, leaving 8 bases of the junction unmatched. The germline CDR1 and CDR2 sequences are SGHNT and YYREEE (reference sequence). This CDR3 spans 15 amino acids. CDR3 in DNA: TGTGCCAGCAGCTTCAGGGGGCGGTTAGGAGAAAAACTGTTTTTT. It is translated as CASSFRGRLGEKLFF.

This rearrangement joins TRBV11-2 to TRBJ2-3; 9 bases agree with TRBD1. CDR1 and CDR2 from the germline V gene are SGHAT and FQNNGV. Trimming at V came to 5 bases and at J to 6 bases, leaving 9 bases not matched to a gene. The CDR3 loop spans 15 amino acids. CDR3 protein: CASSETGGGLDTQYF. The CDR3 DNA reads as TGTGCCAGCAGCGAAACAGGGGGCGGTTTGGATACGCAGTATTTT.

The chain links TRBV25-1 to TRBJ2-1, with 12 bases that match TRBD2. The CDR3 has 17 residues. With V trimmed by 0 bases and J by 8 bases, 8 bases remained unmatched. CDR1 is MGHDK and CDR2 is SYGVNS in the germline V gene. CDR3 in amino acids: CASSEYGLAGGRDEQFF. The CDR3 DNA reads as TGTGCCAGCAGTGAATATGGCCTAGCGGGAGGGCGGGATGAGCAGTTCTTC.

This chain joins TRBV7-8 and TRBJ1-1, with D possibly TRBD1 on 5 matching bases. Germline CDR1 SGHVS, CDR2 FQNEAQ. CDR3 length: 13 amino acids. V was shortened by 1 base and J by 8 bases, with 11 bases between the two germline ends. The CDR3 DNA reads as TGTGCCAGCAGCTTAGACGGGGCGGGAGAAGCTTTCTTT. This codes for CASSLDGAGEAFF.

The V gene is TRBV7-9, the J gene TRBJ1-2; a weak D match, TRBD1 (5 bases). This CDR3 is built from 15 residues. Germline V lookup: CDR1 SEHNR, CDR2 FQNEAQ (reference sequence). V was pared by 2 bases and J by 1 base, with 11 bases between. CDR3 bases: TGTGCCAGCAGCTTACAGACAGCCTTTAACTATGGCTACACCTTC. Protein sequence: CASSLQTAFNYGYTF.

The chain is built from TRBV6-1 and TRBJ2-7; D might be TRBD1 or TRBD2, each matching 5 bases. Germline lookup yields CDR1 MNHNS and CDR2 SASEGT. V shed 7 bases and J shed 2 bases, with 9 bases lying between them. The CDR3 spans 12 residues. As DNA, the CDR3 is TGTGCCAGCACCCGGGACGCCTACGAGCAGTACTTC. Its translation is CASTRDAYEQYF.